These 8 T cell receptor beta chains were all obtained from the same sample, sequenced in a study of blood T cell repertoires in COVID-19. The protocol was immunoSEQ multiplex PCR, while the TCRdb copy is restricted to in-frame clones and leaves out a portion. Here the sample spans roughly 400,000 clones, around nine tenths being singletons. Sequencing input: PBMCs or T cells enriched from blood (not recorded which). All receptors come from a woman under 40 who had recovered from COVID-19.

The chain has TRBV4-1 and TRBJ1-1; the D gene is possibly TRBD1 (5 bases). Trimming took off 4 bases at V and 12 bases at J, with 18 bases between the two ends. The germline V gene encodes CDR1 MGHRA and CDR2 YSYEKL. This CDR3 has 13 residues. CDR3 residues: CASSLLGPEGTFF. The DNA for the CDR3 is TGCGCCAGCAGCCTGCTCGGGCCGGAGGGGACTTTCTTT.

For this clone: Other DNA sequences in this specimen translate into the identical CDR3. The rearrangement uses TRBV27 and TRBJ2-7; 8 bases fit TRBD2. This CDR3 is built from 15 residues. Germline lookup yields CDR1 MNHEY and CDR2 SMNVEV (reference sequence). V shed 0 bases, J shed 3 bases, and the junction held 4 bases outside the gene matches. The CDR3 region has the DNA TGTGCCAGCAGTTTATCCGGACTAGCAGGCTACGAGCAGTACTTC. This gives the protein CASSLSGLAGYEQYF.

V usage is TRBV19 and J usage is TRBJ2-1, with 11 nucleotides matching TRBD2. J lost 6 bases, V lost 6 bases, and 7 bases had no gene match. This CDR3 has 15 amino acids. The germline V gene encodes CDR1 LNHDA and CDR2 SQIVND (reference sequence). The CDR3 loop reads CASRIVAGGPNEQFF. The CDR3 bases are TGTGCCAGTAGGATTGTAGCGGGGGGGCCCAATGAGCAGTTCTTC.

The CDR3: CASSYSKLTSFDNEQFF. CDR3 sequence (DNA): TGTGCCAGCAGTTACTCGAAACTGACTAGCTTTGACAATGAGCAGTTCTTC. The chain recombines TRBV6-2 or TRBV6-3 with TRBJ2-1; 7 bases align to TRBD2. The CDR3 loop spans 17 amino acids. CDR1 and CDR2 from the germline V gene are MNHEY and SVGEGT. J lost 5 bases, V lost 0 bases, and 10 bases had no gene match.

The chain combines TRBV9 with TRBJ1-1; 10 nucleotides match TRBD1. V shed 0 bases, J shed 4 bases, and the junction held 9 bases outside the gene matches. The germline V gene encodes CDR1 SGDLS and CDR2 YYNGEE. CDR3 length: 17 residues. The CDR3 is CASSVVPTGGSGTEAFF. The CDR3 DNA is TGTGCCAGCAGCGTAGTTCCGACAGGGGGCTCGGGCACTGAAGCTTTCTTT.

The chain recombines TRBV19 with TRBJ1-2; D not certain. The CDR3 is 13 residues long. Trimming left V 5 bases short and J 4 bases short, with 11 bases between. The germline V gene has CDR1 LNHDA and CDR2 SQIVND (reference sequence). The CDR3: CASSPLPVYGYTF. CDR3 DNA: TGTGCCAGTAGTCCTCTCCCGGTCTATGGCTACACCTTC.

The chain links TRBV28 to TRBJ2-4; 9 bases align to TRBD2. The V gene's germline CDR1 is MDHEN and CDR2 SYDVKM. With V trimmed by 2 bases and J by 4 bases, 12 bases remained unmatched. CDR3 size: 18 residues. The CDR3 loop reads CASSLLVAGERSKNIQYF. CDR3 nucleotides: TGTGCCAGCAGTTTACTCGTAGCGGGAGAGAGGTCGAAAAACATTCAGTACTTC. The variable domain in full, completed from reference TRBV28 and TRBJ2-4, reads DVKVTQSSRYLVKRTGEKVFLECVQDMDHENMFWYRQDPGLGLRLIYFSYDVKMKEKGDIPEGYSVSREKKERFSLILESASTNQTSMYLCASSLLVAGERSKNIQYFGAGTRLSVL.

This chain joins TRBV24-1 and TRBJ2-3; 10 bases are a match to TRBD2. The CDR3 runs 19 residues. V shed 4 bases, J shed 2 bases, and the junction held 14 bases outside the gene matches. The germline gives CDR1 KGHDR, CDR2 SFDVKD. CDR3 bases: TGTGCCACCAGTGACCCAACTAGCGGGGAAACGACTTACACAGATACGCAGTATTTT. Encoded protein: CATSDPTSGETTYTDTQYF.